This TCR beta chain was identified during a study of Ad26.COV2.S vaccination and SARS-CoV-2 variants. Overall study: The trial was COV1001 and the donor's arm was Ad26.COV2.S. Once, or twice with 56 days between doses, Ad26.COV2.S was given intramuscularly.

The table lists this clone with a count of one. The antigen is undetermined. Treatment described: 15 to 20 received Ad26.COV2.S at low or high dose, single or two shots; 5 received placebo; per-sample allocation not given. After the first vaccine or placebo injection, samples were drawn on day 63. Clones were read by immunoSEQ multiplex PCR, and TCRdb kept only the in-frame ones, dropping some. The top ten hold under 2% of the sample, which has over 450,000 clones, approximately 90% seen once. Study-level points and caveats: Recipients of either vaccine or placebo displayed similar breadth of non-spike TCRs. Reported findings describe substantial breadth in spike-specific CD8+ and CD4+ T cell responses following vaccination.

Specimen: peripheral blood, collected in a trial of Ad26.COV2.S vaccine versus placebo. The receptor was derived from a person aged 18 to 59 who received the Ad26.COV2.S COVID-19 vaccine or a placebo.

Here the CDR3 reads CASSVGLAGVNEQFF. DNA of the CDR3: TGTGCCAGCAGCGTTGGACTAGCGGGGGTTAATGAGCAGTTCTTC. V and J are TRBV9 and TRBJ2-1, with 13 bases matching TRBD2. The CDR3 totals 15 residues. V lost 2 bases and J lost 7; bases outside the gene matches: 3. Germline CDR1 SGDLS, CDR2 YYNGEE.